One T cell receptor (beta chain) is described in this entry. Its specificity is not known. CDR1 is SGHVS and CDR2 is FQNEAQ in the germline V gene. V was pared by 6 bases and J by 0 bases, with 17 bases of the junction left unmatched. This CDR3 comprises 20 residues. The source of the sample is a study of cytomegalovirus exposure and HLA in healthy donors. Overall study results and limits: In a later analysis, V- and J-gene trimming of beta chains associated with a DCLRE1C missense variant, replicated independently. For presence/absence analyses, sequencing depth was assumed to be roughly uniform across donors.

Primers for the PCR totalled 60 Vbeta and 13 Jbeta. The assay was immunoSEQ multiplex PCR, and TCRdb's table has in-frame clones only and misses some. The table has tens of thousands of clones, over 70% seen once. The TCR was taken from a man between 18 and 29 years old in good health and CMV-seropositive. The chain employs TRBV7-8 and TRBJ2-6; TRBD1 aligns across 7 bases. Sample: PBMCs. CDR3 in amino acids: CASRHFKGETGNSGANVLTF. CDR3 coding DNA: TGTGCCAGCAGACATTTTAAGGGGGAGACAGGGAACTCTGGGGCCAACGTCCTGACTTTC.